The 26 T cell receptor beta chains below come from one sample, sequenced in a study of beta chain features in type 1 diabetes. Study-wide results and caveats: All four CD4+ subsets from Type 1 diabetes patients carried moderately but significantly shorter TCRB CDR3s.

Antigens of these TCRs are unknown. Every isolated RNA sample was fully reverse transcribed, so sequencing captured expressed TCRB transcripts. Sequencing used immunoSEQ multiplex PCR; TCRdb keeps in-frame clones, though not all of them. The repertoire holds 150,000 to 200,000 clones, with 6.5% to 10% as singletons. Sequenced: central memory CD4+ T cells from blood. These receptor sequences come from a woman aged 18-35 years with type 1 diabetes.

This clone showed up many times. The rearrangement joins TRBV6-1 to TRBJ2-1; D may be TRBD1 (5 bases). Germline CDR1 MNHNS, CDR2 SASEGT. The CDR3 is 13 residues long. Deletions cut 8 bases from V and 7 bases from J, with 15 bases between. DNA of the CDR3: TGTGCCAGCCGCCAGGGCTTGGTTAATGAGCAGTTCTTC. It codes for CASRQGLVNEQFF.

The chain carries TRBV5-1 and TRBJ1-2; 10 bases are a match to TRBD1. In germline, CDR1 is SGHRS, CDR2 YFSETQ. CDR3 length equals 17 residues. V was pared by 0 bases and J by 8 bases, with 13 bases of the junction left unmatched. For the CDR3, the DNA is TGCGCCAGCAGCTTGGATCCGGGACAGGGGCCTCTCGGAGGCTACACCTTC. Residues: CASSLDPGQGPLGGYTF.

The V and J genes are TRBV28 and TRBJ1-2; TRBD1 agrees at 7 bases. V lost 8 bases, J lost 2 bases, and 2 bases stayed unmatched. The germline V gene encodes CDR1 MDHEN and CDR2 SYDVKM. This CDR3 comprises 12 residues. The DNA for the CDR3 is TGTGCCAGCGAGACAGGGAACTATGGCTACACCTTC. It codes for CASETGNYGYTF.

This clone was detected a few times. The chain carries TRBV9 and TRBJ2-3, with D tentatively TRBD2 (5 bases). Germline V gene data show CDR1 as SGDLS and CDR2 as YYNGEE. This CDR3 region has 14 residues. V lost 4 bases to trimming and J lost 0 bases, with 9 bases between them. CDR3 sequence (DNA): TGTGCCAGCAGCCTTCCGGGAAGCACAGATACGCAGTATTTT. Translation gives CASSLPGSTDTQYF.

CDR3 amino acids: CASSLLWSSYNEQFF. The CDR3 DNA reads as TGTGCCAGCAGCCTTTTATGGAGCTCCTACAATGAGCAGTTCTTC. This chain connects TRBV11-2 to TRBJ2-1; D call uncertain. Between the trimmed V and J ends, which lost 5 bases and 0 bases, there was a span of 11 bases. The germline V gene has CDR1 SGHAT and CDR2 FQNNGV. The CDR3 length is 15 residues.

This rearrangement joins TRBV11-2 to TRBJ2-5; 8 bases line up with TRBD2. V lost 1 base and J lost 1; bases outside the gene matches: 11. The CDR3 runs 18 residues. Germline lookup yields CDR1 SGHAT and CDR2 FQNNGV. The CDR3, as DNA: TGTGCCAGCAGCTTAGGCCCCTTGACTAGCGCGTCCCAAGAGACCCAGTACTTC. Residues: CASSLGPLTSASQETQYF.

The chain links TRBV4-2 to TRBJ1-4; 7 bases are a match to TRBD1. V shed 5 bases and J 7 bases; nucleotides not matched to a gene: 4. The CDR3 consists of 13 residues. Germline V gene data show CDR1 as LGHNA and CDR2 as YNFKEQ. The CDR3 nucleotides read TGTGCCAGCAGCTGGAGGGACAGTGAAAAACTGTTTTTT. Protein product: CASSWRDSEKLFF.

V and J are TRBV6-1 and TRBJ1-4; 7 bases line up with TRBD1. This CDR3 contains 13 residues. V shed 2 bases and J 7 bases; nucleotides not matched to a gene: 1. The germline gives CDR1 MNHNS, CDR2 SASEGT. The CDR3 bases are TGTGCCAGCAGTGAAAGGACAGGTGAAAAACTGTTTTTT. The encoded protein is CASSERTGEKLFF.

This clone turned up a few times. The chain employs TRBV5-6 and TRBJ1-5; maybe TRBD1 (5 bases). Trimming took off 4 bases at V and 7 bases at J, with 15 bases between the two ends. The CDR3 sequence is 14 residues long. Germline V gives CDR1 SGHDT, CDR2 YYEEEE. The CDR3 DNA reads TGTGCCAGCAGCCCCGCAGGGATTAAGCAGCCCCAGCATTTT. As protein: CASSPAGIKQPQHF.

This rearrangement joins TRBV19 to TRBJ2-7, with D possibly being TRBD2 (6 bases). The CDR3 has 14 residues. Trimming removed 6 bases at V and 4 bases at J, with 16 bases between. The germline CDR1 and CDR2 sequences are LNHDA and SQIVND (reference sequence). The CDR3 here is CASRGRDGLYEQYF. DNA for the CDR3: TGTGCCAGTAGGGGCCGGGACGGACTATACGAGCAGTACTTC.

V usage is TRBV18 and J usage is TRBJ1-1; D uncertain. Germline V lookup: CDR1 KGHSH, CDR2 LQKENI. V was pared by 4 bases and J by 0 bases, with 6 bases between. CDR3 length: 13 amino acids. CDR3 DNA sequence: TGTGCCAGCTCACAGCTTGTGAACACTGAAGCTTTCTTT. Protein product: CASSQLVNTEAFF. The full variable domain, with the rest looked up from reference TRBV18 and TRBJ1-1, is NAGVMQNPRHLVRRRGQEARLRCSPMKGHSHVYWYRQLPEEGLKFMVYLQKENIIDESGMPKERFSAEFPKEGPSILRIQQVVRGDSAAYFCASSQLVNTEAFFGQGTRLTVV.

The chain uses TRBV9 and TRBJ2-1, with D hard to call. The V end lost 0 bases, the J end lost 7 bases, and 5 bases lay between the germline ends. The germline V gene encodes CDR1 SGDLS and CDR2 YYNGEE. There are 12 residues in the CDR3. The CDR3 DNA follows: TGTGCCAGCAGCGTAGAGAGGAATGAGCAGTTCTTC. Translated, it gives CASSVERNEQFF.

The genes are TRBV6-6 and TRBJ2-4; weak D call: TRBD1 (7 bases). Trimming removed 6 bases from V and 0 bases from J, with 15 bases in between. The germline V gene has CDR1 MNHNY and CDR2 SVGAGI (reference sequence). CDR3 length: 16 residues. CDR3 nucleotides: TGTGCCAGCAGGCCGACAGGGACTCTAGCCAAAAACATTCAGTACTTC. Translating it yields CASRPTGTLAKNIQYF.

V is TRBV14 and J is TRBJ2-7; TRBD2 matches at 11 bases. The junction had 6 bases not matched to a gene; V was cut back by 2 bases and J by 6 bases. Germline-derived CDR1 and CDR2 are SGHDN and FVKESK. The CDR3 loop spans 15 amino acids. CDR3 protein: CASSQIAGGPGEQYF. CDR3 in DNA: TGTGCCAGCAGCCAAATAGCGGGAGGGCCTGGCGAGCAGTACTTC.

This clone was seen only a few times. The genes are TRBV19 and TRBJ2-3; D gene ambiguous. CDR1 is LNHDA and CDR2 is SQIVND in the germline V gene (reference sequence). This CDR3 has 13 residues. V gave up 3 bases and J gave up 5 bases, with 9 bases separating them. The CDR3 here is CASSITVGDTQYF. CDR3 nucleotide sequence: TGTGCCAGTAGTATTACGGTTGGAGATACGCAGTATTTT.

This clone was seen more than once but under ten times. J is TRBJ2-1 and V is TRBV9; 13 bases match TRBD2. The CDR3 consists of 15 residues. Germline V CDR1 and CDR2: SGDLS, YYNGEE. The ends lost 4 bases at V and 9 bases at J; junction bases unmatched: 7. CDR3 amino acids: CASSTTSGRGGEQFF. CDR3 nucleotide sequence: TGTGCCAGCAGCACCACTAGCGGGAGGGGAGGTGAGCAGTTCTTC.

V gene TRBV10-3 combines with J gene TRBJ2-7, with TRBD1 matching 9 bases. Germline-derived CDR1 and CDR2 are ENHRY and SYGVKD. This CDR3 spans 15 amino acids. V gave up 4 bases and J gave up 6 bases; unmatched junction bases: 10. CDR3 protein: CAISGRDRVSSEQYF. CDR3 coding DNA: TGTGCCATCAGTGGCCGGGACAGGGTCTCGAGCGAGCAGTACTTC.

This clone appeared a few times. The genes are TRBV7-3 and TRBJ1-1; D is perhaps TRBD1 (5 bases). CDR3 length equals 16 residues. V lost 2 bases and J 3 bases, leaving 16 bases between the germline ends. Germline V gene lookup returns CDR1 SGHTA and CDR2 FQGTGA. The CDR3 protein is CASSLWGGRLDTEAFF. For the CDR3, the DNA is TGTGCCAGCAGCTTATGGGGGGGACGGCTGGACACTGAAGCTTTCTTT.

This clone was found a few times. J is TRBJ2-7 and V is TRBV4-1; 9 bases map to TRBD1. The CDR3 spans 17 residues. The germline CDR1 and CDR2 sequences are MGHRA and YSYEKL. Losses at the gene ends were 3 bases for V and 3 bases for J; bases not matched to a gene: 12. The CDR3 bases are TGCGCCAGCAGCCACCCGGACAGGGGTGGGGGGCTCTACGAGCAGTACTTC. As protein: CASSHPDRGGGLYEQYF.

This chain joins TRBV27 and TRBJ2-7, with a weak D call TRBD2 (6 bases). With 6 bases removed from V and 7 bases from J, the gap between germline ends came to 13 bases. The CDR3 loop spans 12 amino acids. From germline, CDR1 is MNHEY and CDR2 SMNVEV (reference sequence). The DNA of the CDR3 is TGTGCCAGCAGGAGACCCAGCGGGGAGCAGTACTTC. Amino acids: CASRRPSGEQYF.

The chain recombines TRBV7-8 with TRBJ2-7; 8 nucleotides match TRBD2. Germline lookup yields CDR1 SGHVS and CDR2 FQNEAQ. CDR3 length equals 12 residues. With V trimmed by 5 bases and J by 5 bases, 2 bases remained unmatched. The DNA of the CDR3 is TGTGCCAGCAGCGTTAGCGGGAACGAGCAGTACTTC. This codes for CASSVSGNEQYF.

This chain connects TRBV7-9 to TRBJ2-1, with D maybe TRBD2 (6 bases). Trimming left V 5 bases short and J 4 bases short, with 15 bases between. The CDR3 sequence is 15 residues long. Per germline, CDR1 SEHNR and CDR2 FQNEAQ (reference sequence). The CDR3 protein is CASSHGRTGYNEQFF. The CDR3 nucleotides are TGTGCCAGCAGCCACGGGAGAACGGGGTACAATGAGCAGTTCTTC. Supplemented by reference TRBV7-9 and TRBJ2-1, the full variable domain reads DTGVSQNPRHKITKRGQNVTFRCDPISEHNRLYWYRQTLGQGPEFLTYFQNEAQLEKSRLLSDRFSAERPKGSFSTLEIQRTEQGDSAMYLCASSHGRTGYNEQFFGPGTRLTVL.

CDR3 sequence reads: CASSDRRRAGEKLFF. The CDR3 DNA sequence: TGTGCCAGCAGCGACCGGCGCAGGGCGGGGGAAAAACTGTTTTTT. The rearrangement uses TRBV11-2 and TRBJ1-4, with TRBD1 as a possible D gene (5 bases). Looked up from germline, CDR1 is SGHAT and CDR2 is FQNNGV. Trimming took 5 bases from V and 8 from J, leaving 18 bases between them. The CDR3 runs to 15 residues.

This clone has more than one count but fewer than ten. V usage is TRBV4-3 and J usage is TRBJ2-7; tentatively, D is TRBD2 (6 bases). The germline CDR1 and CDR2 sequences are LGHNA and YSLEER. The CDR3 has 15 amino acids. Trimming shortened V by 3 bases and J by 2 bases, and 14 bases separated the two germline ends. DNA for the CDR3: TGCGCCAGCAGCCAGGCCGGGACTGGGGCCTACGAGCAGTACTTC. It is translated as CASSQAGTGAYEQYF.

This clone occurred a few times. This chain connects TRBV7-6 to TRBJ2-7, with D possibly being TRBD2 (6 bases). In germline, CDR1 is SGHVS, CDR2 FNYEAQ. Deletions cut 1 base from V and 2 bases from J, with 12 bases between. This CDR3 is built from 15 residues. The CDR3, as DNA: TGTGCCAGCAGCTTAGAGGAGGGTTTCACCTACGAGCAGTACTTC. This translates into CASSLEEGFTYEQYF.

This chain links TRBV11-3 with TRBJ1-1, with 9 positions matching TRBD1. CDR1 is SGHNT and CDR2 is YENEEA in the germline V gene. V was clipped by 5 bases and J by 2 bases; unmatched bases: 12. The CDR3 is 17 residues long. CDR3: CASSPEGTGQGNTEAFF. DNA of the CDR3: TGTGCCAGCAGCCCGGAGGGGACGGGACAGGGTAACACTGAAGCTTTCTTT.